The 10 T cell receptor beta chains below come from one sample, sequenced in a study of cytomegalovirus exposure and HLA in healthy donors. PCR was performed using 60 Vbeta and 13 Jbeta primers. Measured with immunoSEQ multiplex PCR; TCRdb has only the in-frame clones, and not every one. The sample has some 160,000 clones, 60% to 80% seen once. The material sequenced was PBMCs. These receptors were obtained from a male donor in good health and CMV-seronegative.

The genes are TRBV28 and TRBJ2-7; the match to TRBD1 covers 9 bases. CDR1 and CDR2 (germline): MDHEN, SYDVKM. CDR3 size: 15 residues. V lost 5 bases and J lost 1; bases outside the gene matches: 6. The CDR3 DNA reads as TGTGCCAGCAGTCCCCGGGACAGGGTGTCCTACGAGCAGTACTTC. Protein product: CASSPRDRVSYEQYF.

This chain uses TRBV7-9 with TRBJ1-2, with 7 bases matching TRBD1. The CDR3 is 16 residues long. Losses at the gene ends were 5 bases for V and 5 bases for J; bases not matched to a gene: 14. Germline V gene data show CDR1 as SEHNR and CDR2 as FQNEAQ (reference sequence). The CDR3 sequence: CASSHSGTVLIYGYTF. In DNA, the CDR3 is TGTGCCAGCAGCCATTCCGGGACAGTGCTCATTTATGGCTACACCTTC.

The chain links TRBV7-9 to TRBJ1-1, with unresolved D. Trimming took off 5 bases at V and 0 bases at J, with 7 bases between the two ends. This CDR3 has 13 residues. Germline lookup yields CDR1 SEHNR and CDR2 FQNEAQ (reference sequence). DNA of the CDR3: TGTGCCAGCAGCGCAGATATGAACACTGAAGCTTTCTTT. Amino acid sequence: CASSADMNTEAFF.

The rearrangement joins TRBV6-5 to TRBJ2-7; 7 nucleotides match TRBD1. Trimming took 7 bases from V and 4 from J; bases not matched to a gene: 10. CDR3 length equals 14 residues. Germline V gives CDR1 MNHEY, CDR2 SVGAGI. CDR3 sequence (DNA): TGTGCCAGCACCAAAGGGGGCATTTTATACGAGCAGTACTTC. Amino acid sequence: CASTKGGILYEQYF.

V is TRBV28 and J is TRBJ1-2, with D uncertain. Between the trimmed V and J ends, which lost 6 bases and 4 bases, there was a span of 6 bases. In germline, CDR1 is MDHEN, CDR2 SYDVKM. CDR3 length: 11 amino acids. CDR3 sequence reads: CASSPGYGYTF. CDR3 coding DNA: TGTGCCAGCAGCCCCGGCTATGGCTACACCTTC.

This clone was seen a handful of times. This rearrangement joins TRBV28 to TRBJ2-7; TRBD1 matches 9 bases. The CDR3 covers 13 residues. Germline CDR1 MDHEN, CDR2 SYDVKM. Trimming removed 6 bases from V and 6 bases from J; junction bases left unmatched: 6. This CDR3 is CASSGDRVSEQYF. CDR3 bases: TGTGCCAGCAGCGGGGACAGGGTGAGCGAGCAGTACTTC.

The chain combines TRBV5-4 with TRBJ2-5; TRBD1 matches at 8 bases. V shed 4 bases and J 2 bases; nucleotides not matched to a gene: 4. The CDR3 totals 14 residues. CDR1 is SGHNT, CDR2 YYREEE, per germline (reference sequence). CDR3 DNA sequence: TGTGCCAGCAGCCCGGGACAGGCTCAAGAGACCCAGTACTTC. It encodes CASSPGQAQETQYF.

The chain joins TRBV7-9 to TRBJ1-4, with 8 positions matching TRBD1. V lost 3 bases and J lost 5; bases outside the gene matches: 5. The CDR3 is 15 amino acids. The germline gives CDR1 SEHNR, CDR2 FQNEAQ (reference sequence). CDR3 nucleotide sequence: TGTGCCAGCAGCTTGAACCGGGACAGGAATGAAAAACTGTTTTTT. This encodes CASSLNRDRNEKLFF.

The chain links TRBV19 to TRBJ1-6, with 9 bases identical to TRBD1. With V trimmed by 6 bases and J by 7 bases, 7 bases remained unmatched. The germline V gene has CDR1 LNHDA and CDR2 SQIVND (reference sequence). The length of the CDR3 is 15 residues. The DNA for the CDR3 is TGTGCCAGTAGACAGGGGGCACAATCAAATTCACCCCTCCACTTT. It translates to CASRQGAQSNSPLHF.

This clone is a singleton in its sample. The chain combines TRBV7-3 with TRBJ1-1, with 7 bases aligning to TRBD1. Germline V lookup: CDR1 SGHTA, CDR2 FQGTGA. The J segment lost 3 bases and the V segment lost 6 bases, leaving 1 base of the junction unmatched. There are 12 residues in the CDR3. For the CDR3, the DNA is TGTGCCAGCAGGGGACAGTACACTGAAGCTTTCTTT. Encoded protein: CASRGQYTEAFF. The whole variable domain, remainder taken from reference TRBV7-3 and TRBJ1-1, is GAGVSQTPSNKVTEKGKYVELRCDPISGHTALYWYRQSLGQGPEFLIYFQGTGAADDSGLPNDRFFAVRPEGSVSTLKIQRTERGDSAVYLCASRGQYTEAFFGQGTRLTVV.